Each of the 21 T cell receptor beta chains below was sequenced from the same sample in a study of blood T cell repertoires in COVID-19. Repertoires were generated with immunoSEQ multiplex PCR, while TCRdb's copy carries only in-frame clones and drops some. The sample shows more than 300,000 clones, 85% to 90% of them seen only once. The sample taken for sequencing was PBMCs or T cells enriched from blood (not recorded which). The receptors stem from a woman in her late teens or twenties who had recovered from COVID-19.

The chain carries TRBV18 and TRBJ1-4; D ambiguous. Germline V gives CDR1 KGHSH, CDR2 LQKENI. The CDR3 consists of 14 residues. The V end was cut by 8 bases, the J end by 7 bases, with 17 bases between. CDR3 loop: CASARGLLGEKLFF. DNA of the CDR3: TGTGCCAGCGCCCGTGGACTTTTAGGTGAAAAACTGTTTTTT.

The chain employs TRBV27 and TRBJ2-1, with a tentative D call TRBD2 (5 bases). Per the germline V gene, CDR1 is MNHEY and CDR2 is SMNVEV (reference sequence). The CDR3 extends over 20 amino acids. V lost 5 bases to trimming and J lost 15 bases, with 41 bases between them. Here the CDR3 DNA reads TGTGCCAGCAGTCTAAATAACCTCCTAAGTCCTAGCTCCCATGAGCCCCTCCGGTTCTTC. Translated, it gives CASSLNNLLSPSSHEPLRFF.

V gene TRBV18 combines with J gene TRBJ2-5, with D possibly TRBD1 on 7 matching bases. In germline, CDR1 is KGHSH, CDR2 LQKENI. V dropped 2 bases and J dropped 4 bases, with 14 bases sitting between them. The CDR3 is 15 residues long. The CDR3 nucleotides are TGTGCCAGCTCACCAACTCGACAGGGAGGAGAGACCCAGTACTTC. Translation: CASSPTRQGGETQYF.

The gene calls are TRBV18 and TRBJ1-3; D is perhaps TRBD1 (6 bases). Between the trimmed V and J ends, which lost 3 bases and 0 bases, there was a span of 9 bases. This CDR3 comprises 15 residues. Germline values: CDR1 KGHSH, CDR2 LQKENI. Here the CDR3 reads CASSPGQNSGNTIYF. Written as DNA, the CDR3 is TGTGCCAGCTCACCGGGACAAAACTCTGGAAACACCATATATTTT.

The V gene is TRBV28, the J gene TRBJ1-5; 7 nucleotides line up with TRBD1. J lost 2 bases, V lost 3 bases, and 1 base had no gene match. CDR1 MDHEN and CDR2 SYDVKM come from the germline V gene. The CDR3 covers 14 residues. CDR3 nucleotides: TGTGCCAGCAGTTTTGGACAGGGCAATCAGCCCCAGCATTTT. Translation gives CASSFGQGNQPQHF.

V gene TRBV11-2 combines with J gene TRBJ2-2, with 8 bases fitting TRBD1. V dropped 5 bases and J dropped 2; count of bases not matched to a gene: 13. This CDR3 is 18 amino acids long. Per the germline V gene, CDR1 is SGHAT and CDR2 is FQNNGV. The chain's CDR3 is CASSPGNRDRFNTGELFF. The CDR3 DNA follows: TGTGCCAGCAGCCCCGGAAACCGGGACAGGTTTAACACCGGGGAGCTGTTTTTT.

V and J are TRBV7-3 and TRBJ1-3, with D possibly being TRBD1 (6 bases). The CDR3 runs to 15 residues. V was trimmed by 2 bases and J by 4 bases, leaving 12 bases between them. In germline, CDR1 is SGHTA, CDR2 FQGTGA. The CDR3 protein is CASSLGQGRGNTIYF. The CDR3 nucleotides read TGTGCCAGCAGCTTAGGGCAGGGGAGAGGAAACACCATATATTTT.

The gene calls are TRBV5-1 and TRBJ2-5, with TRBD2 as a possible D gene (6 bases). Per germline, CDR1 SGHRS and CDR2 YFSETQ. V lost 4 bases and J lost 1, with 14 bases in between. CDR3 size: 15 residues. CDR3 region: CASSQFARGQETQYF. CDR3 DNA sequence: TGCGCCAGCAGCCAATTTGCGCGGGGCCAAGAGACCCAGTACTTC.

This chain uses TRBV15 with TRBJ2-3, with D unclear. This CDR3 comprises 15 residues. In germline, CDR1 is LNHNV, CDR2 YYDKDF (reference sequence). Trimming took off 5 bases at V and 2 bases at J, with 14 bases between the two ends. This CDR3 is CATSAVLGTTDTQYF. CDR3 nucleotides: TGTGCCACCAGCGCAGTTCTAGGAACCACAGATACGCAGTATTTT.

CDR3 nucleotide sequence: TGCGCCAGCAGCGACTCCCAAGAGACCCAGTACTTC. This codes for CASSDSQETQYF. The rearrangement uses TRBV5-1 and TRBJ2-5, with no clear D. Between the trimmed V and J ends, which lost 4 bases and 1 base, there was a span of 5 bases. From germline, CDR1 is SGHRS and CDR2 YFSETQ. The CDR3 is 12 amino acids.

This clone showed up just once. The CDR3 loop reads CASKQSGQGDTGELFF. The CDR3 coding sequence is TGTGCCAGCAAACAAAGTGGACAGGGTGACACCGGGGAGCTGTTTTTT. This chain joins TRBV6-6 and TRBJ2-2, with 8 bases matching TRBD1. The V gene end was trimmed by 7 bases and the J gene end by 3 bases; junction bases not matched to a gene: 10. This CDR3 contains 16 residues. From germline, CDR1 is MNHNY and CDR2 SVGAGI (reference sequence).

The chain has TRBV5-4 and TRBJ2-2, with 7 bases lining up with TRBD2. The germline V gene has CDR1 SGHNT and CDR2 YYREEE (reference sequence). CDR3 length equals 13 residues. The V gene end was trimmed by 3 bases and the J gene end by 8 bases; junction bases not matched to a gene: 4. The CDR3 coding sequence is TGTGCCAGCAGCTCACTACTAGCGGGGGAGCTGTTTTTT. Its protein is CASSSLLAGELFF.

This chain uses TRBV6-6 with TRBJ1-2, with TRBD1 matching over 11 bases. CDR1 is MNHNY, CDR2 SVGAGI, per germline (reference sequence). The CDR3 is 15 residues long. Trimming at V came to 2 bases and at J to 6 bases, leaving 5 bases not matched to a gene. This CDR3 is CASSYQGQGADGYTF. The CDR3 DNA follows: TGTGCCAGCAGTTACCAAGGACAGGGGGCAGATGGCTACACCTTC.

This clone has only one observation. V is TRBV5-1 and J is TRBJ2-6; D not resolved. The CDR3 has 15 amino acids. V was trimmed by 2 bases and J by 0 bases, leaving 6 bases between them. Germline CDR1 and CDR2: SGHRS and YFSETQ. CDR3: CASSLQTSGANVLTF. The CDR3 nucleotides read TGCGCCAGCAGCTTACAAACCTCTGGGGCCAACGTCCTGACTTTC.

CDR3 sequence: CASSLTHWTGTPEQPQHF. The CDR3 DNA sequence: TGTGCCAGCAGCTTAACCCATTGGACAGGGACTCCGGAGCAGCCCCAGCATTTT. The rearrangement uses TRBV7-3 and TRBJ1-5; 8 nucleotides match TRBD1. This CDR3 is 18 amino acids long. Germline values: CDR1 SGHTA, CDR2 FQGTGA. With V trimmed by 0 bases and J by 7 bases, 14 bases remained unmatched.

The CDR3 DNA sequence: TGTGCCAGCAGTCTGGACAGAGACACTGAAGCTTTCTTT. Translating gives CASSLDRDTEAFF. The rearrangement uses TRBV3-1 (or the pseudogene TRBV3-2) and TRBJ1-1, with D perhaps matching TRBD1 (6 bases). The CDR3 has 13 residues. Germline assignment: CDR1 LGHDT and CDR2 YNNKEL (reference sequence). V lost 6 bases, J lost 3 bases, and 11 bases lay in between.

This clone was found once. V usage is TRBV10-2 and J usage is TRBJ2-7; weak D call: TRBD2 (8 bases). Trimming shortened V by 2 bases and J by 2 bases, and 13 bases separated the two germline ends. The CDR3 contains 15 residues. Germline lookup yields CDR1 WSHSY and CDR2 SAAADI. DNA of the CDR3: TGCGCCAGCAGTGAGCGGGAGGGGGCGGCCTACGAGCAGTACTTC. The encoded protein is CASSEREGAAYEQYF.

This clone was seen a few times. This chain links TRBV29-1 with TRBJ1-2; D might be TRBD1 (5 bases). This CDR3 is built from 13 residues. V lost 7 bases and J lost 7, with 19 bases in between. The germline CDR1 and CDR2 sequences are SQVTM and ANQGSEA. CDR3 sequence: CSGAGTAEPGYTF. CDR3 nucleotide sequence: TGCAGCGGGGCGGGGACCGCCGAGCCTGGCTACACCTTC.

The V gene is TRBV4-2, the J gene TRBJ2-7; 10 bases are a match to TRBD2. The CDR3 extends over 16 amino acids. CDR1 is LGHNA, CDR2 YNFKEQ, per germline. With 1 base clipped from V and 2 bases from J, the junction kept 5 bases outside the gene matches. The DNA of the CDR3 is TGTGCCAGCAGCCAAGGGGAGCGGGAGGGTCCCTACGAGCAGTACTTC. It codes for CASSQGEREGPYEQYF.

The rearrangement joins TRBV5-1 to TRBJ2-7; D perhaps matches TRBD2 (7 bases). The CDR3 length is 15 residues. Germline CDR1 SGHRS, CDR2 YFSETQ. The V and J ends lost 0 bases and 2 bases respectively, with 12 bases between them. CDR3 amino acids: CASSLASGGPYEQYF. In DNA, the CDR3 is TGCGCCAGCAGCTTGGCATCCGGGGGGCCCTACGAGCAGTACTTC.

About this clone itself: One end of the junction varies from germline; a read error may be responsible. CDR3 sequence: CANSVSVSNKNTDTQYF. CDR3 nucleotides: TGTGCCAACAGCGTAAGTGTCTCCAACAAAAACACAGATACGCAGTATTTT. The rearrangement uses TRBV9 and TRBJ2-3; no firm D call. CDR1 is SGDLS, CDR2 YYNGEE, per germline. This CDR3 spans 17 amino acids. Full variable domain (remainder filled in from reference TRBV9 and TRBJ2-3): DSGVTQTPKHLITATGQRVTLRCSPRSGDLSVYWYQQSLDQGLQFLIQYYNGEERAKGNILERFSAQQFPDLHSELNLSSLELGDSALYFCANSVSVSNKNTDTQYFGPGTRLTVL.